Sequencing of this TCR beta chain was carried out in a study of CD8 T cells in Susac syndrome. Sequencing of TCR beta was carried out in blood CD8+ and CD4+ T cells. FACS was used to enrich TEMRA cells, whereas the CD8+ and CD4+ T cells were obtained by negative isolation. Per the germline V gene, CDR1 is SGHAT and CDR2 is FQNNGV. The CDR3 consists of 12 residues. V shed 7 bases and J shed 2 bases, with 8 bases lying between them. cDNA came from about 0.5 to 1 ug RNA primed by random hexamers. Multiplex immunoSEQ PCR targeted 54 Vbeta and 13 Jbeta TCR beta segments. From the immunoSEQ multiplex PCR reads, TCRdb called clonotypes with MiXCR, one entry per CDR3 protein. The sample lists around 200,000 distinct CDR3 sequences, over 85% seen once, with approximately 0.094% in the top ten. This clonotype was found once.

The sequencing sample was made of CD4+ T cells from PBMCs. The chain combines TRBV11-2 with TRBJ2-5, with unresolved D. The source is a human donor in good health. As DNA, the CDR3 is TGTGCCAGCACGGCAGGACAAGAGACCCAGTACTTC. Its protein is CASTAGQETQYF.